The 20 T cell receptor beta chains below come from one sample, sequenced in a study of CD8 T cells in Susac syndrome. Random hexamers primed reverse transcription of 0.5 to 1 ug RNA. TCRdb used MiXCR to reprocess the immunoSEQ multiplex PCR reads, holding one entry per CDR3 protein. The sample records about 120,000 distinct CDR3 sequences, about nine tenths being singletons. Sequencing was performed on CD4+ T cells from PBMCs. These TCRs come from a human donor in good health.

This chain links TRBV12-3 or TRBV12-4 with TRBJ1-5; D unresolved. The CDR3 sequence is 15 residues long. V was trimmed by 3 bases and J by 2 bases, leaving 11 bases between them. CDR3 residues: CASSFAGRGNQPQHF. The CDR3 DNA reads as TGTGCCAGCAGTTTTGCCGGGAGGGGCAATCAGCCCCAGCATTTT.

The rearrangement joins TRBV19 to TRBJ2-7; D may be TRBD1 or TRBD2 (5 bases each). Trimming took off 3 bases at V and 2 bases at J, with 14 bases between the two ends. The CDR3 has 15 amino acids. Germline-derived CDR1 and CDR2 are LNHDA and SQIVND (reference sequence). CDR3: CASSIEAGTTYEQYF. DNA for the CDR3: TGTGCCAGTAGTATTGAGGCCGGGACGACCTACGAGCAGTACTTC.

V gene TRBV30 combines with J gene TRBJ1-1, with D unclear. The CDR3 extends over 14 amino acids. Trimming removed 3 bases at V and 4 bases at J, with 15 bases between. Germline V lookup: CDR1 GTSNPN, CDR2 SVGIG (reference sequence). CDR3 amino acids: CAWSRLGGGTEAFF. The CDR3 nucleotides read TGTGCCTGGAGCCGCCTCGGTGGCGGCACTGAAGCTTTCTTT.

The chain combines TRBV7-2 with TRBJ1-1; D not certain. Germline CDR1 SGHTA, CDR2 FQGNSA. V gave up 4 bases and J gave up 4 bases, with 16 bases separating them. The CDR3 length is 15 residues. CDR3 region: CASSSSPRRVTEAFF. The CDR3 coding sequence is TGTGCCAGCAGCTCTTCACCTAGGCGGGTCACTGAAGCTTTCTTT.

This clonotype was observed a single time. The CDR3 bases are TGCAGCGTTGAAGAACGACAGGGAATTAACTATGGCTACACCTTC. This translates into CSVEERQGINYGYTF. The V and J genes are TRBV29-1 and TRBJ1-2, with 7 bases matching TRBD1. The CDR3 totals 15 residues. The germline V gene has CDR1 SQVTM and CDR2 ANQGSEA. The trim removed 0 bases at V and 1 base at J, leaving 5 bases unmatched.

The genes are TRBV5-1 and TRBJ2-7, with D unclear. Looked up from germline, CDR1 is SGHRS and CDR2 is YFSETQ. The V and J ends lost 6 bases and 5 bases respectively, with 27 bases between them. This CDR3 comprises 17 residues. CDR3 nucleotide sequence: TGCGCCAGCAATGGATGGCCACCCAACCCGCTACTGGACGAGCAGTACTTC. Residues: CASNGWPPNPLLDEQYF.

This clonotype was counted a single time. This chain joins TRBV6-1 and TRBJ2-6; the D is unclear. Germline V gene lookup returns CDR1 MNHNS and CDR2 SASEGT. The CDR3 is made up of 16 amino acids. V was shortened by 4 bases and J by 0 bases, with 10 bases between the two germline ends. The CDR3 region is CASSGGLASGANVLTF. CDR3 DNA sequence: TGTGCCAGCAGTGGGGGATTGGCCTCTGGGGCCAACGTCCTGACTTTC.

The CDR3 here is CASSPLQESYEQYF. The CDR3 DNA follows: TGTGCCAGCAGCCCCCTCCAGGAGTCCTACGAGCAGTACTTC. The chain is built from TRBV7-6 and TRBJ2-7; the D is unclear. Trimming took 5 bases from V and 1 from J, leaving 12 bases between them. The CDR3 covers 14 residues. The germline gives CDR1 SGHVS, CDR2 FNYEAQ.

V gene TRBV10-3 combines with J gene TRBJ2-1; 16 positions agree with TRBD2. The germline gives CDR1 ENHRY, CDR2 SYGVKD. This CDR3 region has 20 residues. V gave up 4 bases and J gave up 0 bases; unmatched junction bases: 9. The CDR3 reads CAISGPTGTSGRVSYNEQFF. For the CDR3, the DNA is TGTGCCATCAGTGGACCTACCGGGACTAGCGGGAGGGTCTCCTACAATGAGCAGTTCTTC.

V usage is TRBV7-8 and J usage is TRBJ2-2; the match to TRBD1 covers 8 bases. The junction had 8 bases not matched to a gene; V was cut back by 3 bases and J by 2 bases. The CDR3 contains 17 residues. Germline CDR1 reads SGHVS; CDR2 reads FQNEAQ. DNA of the CDR3: TGTGCCAGCAGCTTCGATGGACAGGGCCCAAACACCGGGGAGCTGTTTTTT. Translated: CASSFDGQGPNTGELFF.

This chain uses TRBV12-5 with TRBJ1-2; D gene ambiguous. Deletions cut 5 bases from V and 4 bases from J, with 11 bases between. Looked up from germline, CDR1 is LGHNT and CDR2 is FRNRAP. The CDR3 runs 13 residues. The CDR3 sequence is CASGPPPGYGYTF. The DNA of the CDR3 is TGTGCTAGTGGTCCGCCCCCTGGCTATGGCTACACCTTC. Supplemented by reference TRBV12-5 and TRBJ1-2, the full variable domain reads DARVTQTPRHKVTEMGQEVTMRCQPILGHNTVFWYRQTMMQGLELLAYFRNRAPLDDSGMPKDRFSAEMPDATLATLKIQPSEPRDSAVYFCASGPPPGYGYTFGSGTRLTVV.

This chain joins TRBV18 and TRBJ1-1, with 7 bases aligning to TRBD1. With V trimmed by 5 bases and J by 2 bases, 11 bases remained unmatched. The germline gives CDR1 KGHSH, CDR2 LQKENI. This CDR3 spans 16 amino acids. The DNA of the CDR3 is TGTGCCAGCTCAAGCGACAGGGCTGGAGCAAACACTGAAGCTTTCTTT. Encoded protein: CASSSDRAGANTEAFF.

This rearrangement joins TRBV7-9 to TRBJ2-3; D gene uncertain. Germline assignment: CDR1 SEHNR and CDR2 FQNEAQ (reference sequence). The CDR3 is 14 amino acids. V lost 5 bases, J lost 8 bases, and 17 bases lay in between. CDR3 sequence (DNA): TGTGCCAGCAGCCCGGCCATCTTGGAAGGTACGCAGTATTTT. Translated, it gives CASSPAILEGTQYF.

V and J are TRBV6-2 or TRBV6-3 and TRBJ2-5, with 9 positions matching TRBD1. J lost 4 bases, V lost 0 bases, and 0 bases had no gene match. This CDR3 spans 14 amino acids. From germline, CDR1 is MNHEY and CDR2 SVGEGT. The CDR3 bases are TGTGCCAGCAGTTACTCGACAGGGGGAGAGACCCAGTACTTC. Translated: CASSYSTGGETQYF.

The V and J genes are TRBV5-1 and TRBJ1-1; the D is unclear. V gave up 0 bases and J gave up 6 bases, with 15 bases separating them. CDR3 size: 15 residues. Germline V gene sequence: CDR1 SGHRS, CDR2 YFSETQ. This CDR3 reads CASSLDSGPGAEAFF. The DNA for the CDR3 is TGCGCCAGCAGCTTGGACTCGGGTCCTGGGGCTGAAGCTTTCTTT.

The genes are TRBV29-1 and TRBJ2-1; 15 positions match TRBD2. Looked up from germline, CDR1 is SQVTM and CDR2 is ANQGSEA. J lost 8 bases, V lost 7 bases, and 3 bases had no gene match. This CDR3 region has 13 residues. This CDR3 reads CSGWTSGRDEQFF. CDR3 in DNA: TGCAGCGGCTGGACTAGCGGGAGGGATGAGCAGTTCTTC.

The chain carries TRBV10-3 and TRBJ2-5; 9 bases agree with TRBD1. The CDR3 consists of 14 residues. Germline CDR1 reads ENHRY; CDR2 reads SYGVKD. Germline trimming cut 6 bases from V and 1 base from J; bases unmatched to any gene: 3. The CDR3 sequence: CAIRTGGTQETQYF. The CDR3 region has the DNA TGTGCCATCAGGACAGGGGGGACCCAAGAGACCCAGTACTTC.

The chain uses TRBV29-1 and TRBJ1-2, with 9 nucleotides matching TRBD1. CDR1 and CDR2 from the germline V gene are SQVTM and ANQGSEA. V shed 6 bases, J shed 2 bases, and the junction held 4 bases outside the gene matches. The CDR3 contains 13 residues. Here the CDR3 reads CSVRTGANYGYTF. CDR3 DNA sequence: TGCAGCGTCCGGACAGGGGCAAACTATGGCTACACCTTC. The whole variable domain, remainder taken from reference TRBV29-1 and TRBJ1-2, is SAVISQKPSRDICQRGTSLTIQCQVDSQVTMMFWYRQQPGQSLTLIATANQGSEATYESGFVIDKFPISRPNLTFSTLTVSNMSPEDSSIYLCSVRTGANYGYTFGSGTRLTVV.

The rearrangement uses TRBV7-8 and TRBJ1-5; D ambiguous. V lost 0 bases to trimming and J lost 2 bases, with 14 bases between them. The CDR3 is 17 residues long. Germline V gene sequence: CDR1 SGHVS, CDR2 FQNEAQ. The DNA for the CDR3 is TGTGCCAGCAGCTTAGCGGTAGGGCGGTTTGGCAATCAGCCCCAGCATTTT. Translating it yields CASSLAVGRFGNQPQHF.

The V gene is TRBV2, the J gene TRBJ2-1, with 8 bases that match TRBD2. CDR3 length: 20 amino acids. Germline V gene sequence: CDR1 SNHLY, CDR2 FYNNEI. V shed 2 bases, J shed 4 bases, and the junction held 19 bases outside the gene matches. CDR3 protein: CASSETPSRFAGGRYNEQFF. The CDR3 DNA sequence: TGTGCCAGCAGTGAAACCCCCTCGAGATTCGCGGGGGGTCGATACAATGAGCAGTTCTTC.